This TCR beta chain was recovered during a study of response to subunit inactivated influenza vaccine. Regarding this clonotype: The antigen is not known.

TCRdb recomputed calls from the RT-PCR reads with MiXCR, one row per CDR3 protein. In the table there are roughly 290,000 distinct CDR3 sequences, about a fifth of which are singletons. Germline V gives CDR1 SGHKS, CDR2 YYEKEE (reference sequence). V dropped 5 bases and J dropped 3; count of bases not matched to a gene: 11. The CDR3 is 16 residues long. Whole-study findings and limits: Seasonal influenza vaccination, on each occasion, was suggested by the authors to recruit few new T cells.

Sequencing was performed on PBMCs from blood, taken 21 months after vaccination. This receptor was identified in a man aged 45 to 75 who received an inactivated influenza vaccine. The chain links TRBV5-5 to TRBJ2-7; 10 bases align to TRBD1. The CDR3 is CASRSPPGQGNYEQYF. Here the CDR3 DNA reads TGTGCCAGCAGGTCACCTCCGGGACAGGGGAACTACGAGCAGTACTTC.